One TCR beta chain is described in this entry. In germline, CDR1 is LNHDA, CDR2 SQIVND (reference sequence). With V trimmed by 4 bases and J by 11 bases, 14 bases remained unmatched. This CDR3 spans 16 amino acids. In the original workflow: Reference gene primers were amplified, and this amplification served to estimate nucleated cell counts. Method: immunoSEQ multiplex PCR; TCRdb's copy keeps in-frame clones and lacks some. Clone size and the V and J calls come from that table; the DNA yielded D and trimming. The sample has under 150,000 clones, 70% to 90% seen once. The data were taken from a study of blood T cell repertoires in COVID-19. About the study: Spain, Italy and the United States supplied samples that represented acute and convalescent COVID-19. From T cells, B-cell-depleted T cells, or PBMCs came the material, which was cDNA or gDNA.

The sample consisted of peripheral blood. The clonotype was recovered from a man aged 70 or older with active COVID-19. This rearrangement joins TRBV19 to TRBJ2-1; 10 nucleotides match TRBD2. This CDR3 reads CASSTSTGTSVLQQFF. For the CDR3, the DNA is TGTGCCAGTAGTACCTCGACCGGGACTAGCGTTTTACAGCAGTTCTTC.